Below, 26 T cell receptor beta chains from the same sample are listed, as sequenced in a study of cytomegalovirus exposure and HLA in healthy donors. PCR amplification relied on 60 Vbeta primers (plus 13 Jbeta primers). Assay: immunoSEQ multiplex PCR; the TCRdb copy retains only in-frame clones and omits some. The data hold 65,000 to 95,000 clones, with around 80% observed a single time. The sequencing sample was made of PBMCs. These receptors came from a man aged 25 to 40 in good health and CMV-seronegative.

This clone was counted only a few times. This chain uses TRBV7-8 with TRBJ2-7, with 11 bases lining up with TRBD2. The CDR3 extends over 18 amino acids. V shed 6 bases, J shed 0 bases, and the junction held 13 bases outside the gene matches. CDR1 SGHVS and CDR2 FQNEAQ come from the germline V gene. CDR3 loop: CASSYPGTSGSPSYEQYF. As DNA, the CDR3 is TGTGCCAGCAGTTACCCCGGGACTAGCGGTTCTCCCTCCTACGAGCAGTACTTC.

Details on this clone: Compared with germline, one end of the junction differs, possibly owing to a read error. J is TRBJ2-2 and V is TRBV4-3; possible D gene TRBD2, 5 bases. Germline-derived CDR1 and CDR2 are LGHNA and YSLEER. The CDR3 is 16 residues long. The CDR3 nucleotides read TGCGCCAGCAGCCAAGAGAGGATCTCCAACACCGGGGAGCCGTTTTTT. Its protein product is CASSQERISNTGEPFF.

The chain carries TRBV19 and TRBJ1-4, with a weak D call TRBD1 (6 bases). The CDR3 runs 16 residues. V lost 9 bases, J lost 9 bases, and 26 bases lay in between. Germline CDR1 LNHDA, CDR2 SQIVND (reference sequence). Here the CDR3 DNA reads TGTGCCAGCCGGACAGCGGAAGATACAAAAATGAAAAAACTGTTTTTT. Residues: CASRTAEDTKMKKLFF.

This chain joins TRBV6-1 and TRBJ1-1, with 7 bases identical to TRBD1. The V segment lost 8 bases and the J segment 5 bases; nucleotides outside the gene matches: 14. Germline CDR1 MNHNS, CDR2 SASEGT. This CDR3 region has 15 residues. The CDR3 reads CASGHGQEGGTEAFF. The CDR3 DNA reads as TGTGCCAGCGGACATGGACAGGAGGGGGGTACTGAAGCTTTCTTT.

This clone was seen a few times. V gene TRBV6-1 combines with J gene TRBJ1-1; a weak D match, TRBD1 (5 bases). Germline V gene lookup returns CDR1 MNHNS and CDR2 SASEGT. The V and J ends lost 1 base and 4 bases respectively, with 7 bases between them. This CDR3 spans 13 amino acids. The chain's CDR3 is CASSEVTATEAFF. CDR3 sequence (DNA): TGTGCCAGCAGTGAAGTGACAGCCACTGAAGCTTTCTTT.

This chain connects TRBV30 to TRBJ2-3, with TRBD1 identical over 12 bases. This CDR3 comprises 13 residues. The V and J ends lost 5 bases and 7 bases, in that order; junction bases with no gene match: 4. Looked up from germline, CDR1 is GTSNPN and CDR2 is SVGIG (reference sequence). The CDR3 region has the DNA TGTGCCTGGGGGACAGGGGGCGCGAATACGCAGTATTTT. Protein: CAWGTGGANTQYF.

The chain has TRBV5-4 and TRBJ2-3; 8 bases agree with TRBD1. CDR1 is SGHNT, CDR2 YYREEE, per germline (reference sequence). The junction had 12 bases not matched to a gene; V was cut back by 4 bases and J by 5 bases. The CDR3 has 16 amino acids. CDR3: CASSPLSRDRLDTQYF. The CDR3, as DNA: TGTGCCAGCAGCCCACTTAGCCGGGACAGGTTAGATACGCAGTATTTT.

The rearrangement joins TRBV10-3 to TRBJ1-1; 7 bases fit TRBD1. Trimming cost V 3 bases and J 4 bases; bases outside gene matches: 5. The CDR3 sequence is 14 residues long. Germline V gene sequence: CDR1 ENHRY, CDR2 SYGVKD. CDR3 in amino acids: CAISDPRQGTEAFF. In DNA, the CDR3 is TGTGCCATCAGTGACCCGAGACAGGGCACTGAAGCTTTCTTT.

The chain couples TRBV19 to TRBJ2-2; D gene ambiguous. The V and J ends lost 6 bases and 6 bases respectively, with 14 bases between them. Germline V gene data show CDR1 as LNHDA and CDR2 as SQIVND (reference sequence). The CDR3 is made up of 14 amino acids. For the CDR3, the DNA is TGTGCCAGTAGCAACCTCCAGGCGTCCGGGGAGCTGTTTTTT. This translates into CASSNLQASGELFF.

The rearrangement joins TRBV5-8 to TRBJ2-5; TRBD1 matches 12 bases. The CDR3 runs 17 residues. V shed 0 bases and J 5 bases; nucleotides not matched to a gene: 8. The germline gives CDR1 SGHTS, CDR2 YDEGEE. In DNA form, the CDR3 reads TGTGCCAGCAGCTTGGAGGGACAGGGGGCGACGAGGGAGACCCAGTACTTC. Encoded protein: CASSLEGQGATRETQYF.

This clone was seen more than once but under ten times. CDR3 bases: TGTGCCAGCAGTGACCGCCTAGAGAATGAGCAGTTCTTC. This translates into CASSDRLENEQFF. The chain employs TRBV6-4 and TRBJ2-1, with D unresolved. V was trimmed by 2 bases and J by 7 bases, leaving 9 bases between them. Looked up from germline, CDR1 is MRHNA and CDR2 is SNTAGT. There are 13 residues in the CDR3.

The J gene is TRBJ1-2, the V gene TRBV6-5; D might be TRBD1 (5 bases). The CDR3 totals 16 residues. Germline V gene sequence: CDR1 MNHEY, CDR2 SVGAGI. The V and J ends lost 4 bases and 4 bases respectively, with 19 bases between them. CDR3 residues: CASSSPGTPRGYGYTF. In DNA form, the CDR3 reads TGTGCCAGCAGTTCGCCCGGGACTCCAAGGGGCTATGGCTACACCTTC.

This CDR3 reads CASSSPGVRNTEAFF. The CDR3 region has the DNA TGTGCCAGCAGTTCCCCCGGGGTCCGGAACACTGAAGCTTTCTTT. The rearrangement links TRBV28 to TRBJ1-1; D uncertain. Germline CDR1 reads MDHEN; CDR2 reads SYDVKM. The CDR3 loop spans 15 amino acids. Trimming left V 4 bases short and J 1 base short, with 13 bases between.

The CDR3 protein is CASSLDRGLSTEAFF. The CDR3 DNA follows: TGTGCCAGCAGCTTAGACAGGGGATTGAGTACTGAAGCTTTCTTT. The chain is built from TRBV7-2 and TRBJ1-1; 7 nucleotides match TRBD1. The CDR3 totals 15 residues. V trimming: 1 base; J trimming: 5 bases; junction bases outside the gene matches: 7. The germline V gene encodes CDR1 SGHTA and CDR2 FQGNSA.

Points on this clone: A read error may produce the germline difference seen at one junction end. This CDR3 is CSVKRPGTSEGYPF. CDR3 in DNA: TGCAGCGTTAAAAGACCCGGGACTTCCGAGGGCTACCCCTTC. V and J are TRBV29-1 and TRBJ1-2; D might be TRBD1 (5 bases). Germline values: CDR1 SQVTM, CDR2 ANQGSEA. CDR3 length equals 14 residues. The whole variable domain, remainder taken from reference TRBV29-1 and TRBJ1-2, is SAVISQKPSRDICQRGTSLTIQCQVDSQVTMMFWYRQQPGQSLTLIATANQGSEATYESGFVIDKFPISRPNLTFSTLTVSNMSPEDSSIYLCSVKRPGTSEGYPFGSGTRLTVV.

The chain joins TRBV5-1 to TRBJ2-2; D is unresolved. V lost 4 bases and J 5 bases, leaving 9 bases between the germline ends. This CDR3 spans 13 amino acids. Germline CDR1 SGHRS, CDR2 YFSETQ. CDR3 residues: CASSARETGELFF. CDR3 DNA: TGCGCCAGCAGCGCAAGAGAGACCGGGGAGCTGTTTTTT.

The chain couples TRBV4-1 to TRBJ2-7; 11 positions agree with TRBD2. The CDR3 covers 16 residues. The trim removed 4 bases at V and 3 bases at J, leaving 8 bases unmatched. In germline, CDR1 is MGHRA, CDR2 YSYEKL. As DNA, the CDR3 is TGCGCCAGCAGCCCCCGAGTTAGCGGGGGGGTCTACGAGCAGTACTTC. Translating it yields CASSPRVSGGVYEQYF.

This clone occurred a few times. This chain connects TRBV2 to TRBJ2-7; D might be TRBD1 (6 bases). Trimming cost V 5 bases and J 7 bases, with 9 bases left between them. CDR1 and CDR2 (germline): SNHLY, FYNNEI. The CDR3 sequence is 11 residues long. The chain's CDR3 is CASSTTGEQYF. The CDR3 nucleotides read TGTGCCAGCAGTACTACAGGGGAGCAGTACTTC.

The genes are TRBV27 and TRBJ2-7; TRBD1 agrees at 12 bases. The CDR3 is made up of 15 amino acids. J gave up 9 bases and V 7 bases, and 13 bases lay outside the gene matches. Germline V lookup: CDR1 MNHEY, CDR2 SMNVEV (reference sequence). CDR3 DNA sequence: TGTGCCAGCACCTCAGCGGGACAGGGGGCTGTAGGGCAGTACTTC. This translates into CASTSAGQGAVGQYF.

Concerning this clone: This sequence is one base from a far larger clone and is likely a read error. The chain recombines TRBV5-1 with TRBJ1-1, with D unclear. Germline CDR1 and CDR2: SGHRS and YFSETQ. V was pared by 2 bases and J by 0 bases, with 8 bases between. The CDR3 runs 14 residues. The CDR3 bases are TGCGCCAGCAGCTTAGAAGAGGTGAACACTGAAGCTTTCTTT. This translates into CASSLEEVNTEAFF.

The chain recombines TRBV19 with TRBJ1-1; no clear D. The CDR3 runs 14 residues. Germline V gives CDR1 LNHDA, CDR2 SQIVND (reference sequence). The V end lost 2 bases, the J end lost 3 bases, and 10 bases lay between the germline ends. The CDR3 region has the DNA TGTGCCAGTAGTATACACCGGTCTTACACTGAAGCTTTCTTT. The encoded protein is CASSIHRSYTEAFF.

This clone was counted between two and nine times. The chain uses TRBV5-4 and TRBJ1-2, with D possibly TRBD1 on 5 matching bases. Germline CDR1 and CDR2: SGHNT and YYREEE (reference sequence). V dropped 0 bases and J dropped 8 bases, with 11 bases sitting between them. This CDR3 spans 13 amino acids. CDR3 DNA: TGTGCCAGCAGCTTGGTTCTGGGGGGAGGCTACACCTTC. Translation gives CASSLVLGGGYTF.

This clone occurred once. The rearrangement uses TRBV5-4 and TRBJ2-1, with no clear D. V lost 3 bases, J lost 5 bases, and 9 bases lay in between. CDR1 and CDR2 from the germline V gene are SGHNT and YYREEE (reference sequence). CDR3 length equals 13 residues. This CDR3 is CASSSPVDNEQFF. The CDR3 coding sequence is TGTGCCAGCAGCTCCCCCGTCGACAATGAGCAGTTCTTC.

This sequence joins TRBV28 and TRBJ1-5, with D unclear. Trimming stripped 4 bases from V and 7 bases from J, with 11 bases between. This CDR3 comprises 13 residues. Looked up from germline, CDR1 is MDHEN and CDR2 is SYDVKM. This chain's CDR3 is CASSYRGGQPQHF. The CDR3, as DNA: TGTGCCAGCAGTTATCGGGGAGGACAGCCCCAGCATTTT.

This chain uses TRBV27 with TRBJ2-7; D is uncertain. V was clipped by 5 bases and J by 0 bases, with 11 bases between them. Germline CDR1 reads MNHEY; CDR2 reads SMNVEV (reference sequence). The CDR3 length is 14 residues. This CDR3 reads CASSPQTRSYEQYF. In DNA form, the CDR3 reads TGTGCCAGCAGTCCCCAGACTCGCTCCTACGAGCAGTACTTC.

V is TRBV28 and J is TRBJ2-7; 9 bases map to TRBD1. Trimming cost V 6 bases and J 2 bases; bases outside gene matches: 5. Germline lookup yields CDR1 MDHEN and CDR2 SYDVKM. The length of the CDR3 is 14 residues. CDR3 in amino acids: CASRDRGKTYEQYF. The CDR3 coding sequence is TGTGCCAGCAGGGACAGGGGTAAGACCTACGAGCAGTACTTC.